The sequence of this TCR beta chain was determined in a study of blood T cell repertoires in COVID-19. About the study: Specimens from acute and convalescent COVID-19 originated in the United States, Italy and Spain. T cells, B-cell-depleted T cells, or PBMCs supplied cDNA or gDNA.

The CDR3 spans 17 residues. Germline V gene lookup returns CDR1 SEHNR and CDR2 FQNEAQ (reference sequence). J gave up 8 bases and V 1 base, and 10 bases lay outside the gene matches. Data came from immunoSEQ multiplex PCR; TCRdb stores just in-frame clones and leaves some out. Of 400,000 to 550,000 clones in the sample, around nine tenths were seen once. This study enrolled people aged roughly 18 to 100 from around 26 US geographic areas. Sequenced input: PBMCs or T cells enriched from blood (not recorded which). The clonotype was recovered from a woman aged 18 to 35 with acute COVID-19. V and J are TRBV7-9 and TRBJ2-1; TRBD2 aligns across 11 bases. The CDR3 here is CASSLEAASGGRDEQFF. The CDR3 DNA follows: TGTGCCAGCAGCTTAGAGGCGGCTAGCGGGGGGAGGGATGAGCAGTTCTTC.